Below are 32 T cell receptor beta chains sequenced from a single sample in a study of T cell responses to AZD1222 COVID-19 vaccine. The assay was immunoSEQ multiplex PCR, and TCRdb's table has in-frame clones only and misses some. The sample has fewer than 75,000 clones, 85% to 90% seen once. Sequences were derived from peripheral blood, sampled on day 0 of AZD1222 vaccination. The receptors stem from an adult in good health.

About this clone itself: A read error may produce the germline difference seen at one junction end. This chain links TRBV30 with TRBJ1-1; no clear D. Germline assignment: CDR1 GTSNPN and CDR2 SVGIG (reference sequence). The length of the CDR3 is 11 residues. As DNA, the CDR3 is TGTGCCTGGAGTTCCCCGGGCCTCTCCACCTTT. As protein: CAWSSPGLSTF. Together with reference TRBV30 and TRBJ1-1, the CDR3 gives the full variable domain: SQTIHQWPATLVQPVGSPLSLECTVEGTSNPNLYWYRQAAGRGLQLLFYSVGIGQISSEVPQNLSASRPQDRQFILSSKKLLLSDSGFYLCAWSSPGLSTFGQGTRLTVV.

The chain recombines TRBV19 with TRBJ2-7; TRBD1 matches at 7 bases. The CDR3 sequence is 15 residues long. V trimming: 5 bases; J trimming: 3 bases; junction bases outside the gene matches: 10. Germline CDR1 LNHDA, CDR2 SQIVND (reference sequence). CDR3: CASSPAGTAFYEQYF. The DNA of the CDR3 is TGTGCCAGTAGTCCGGCCGGGACAGCCTTCTACGAGCAGTACTTC.

The V and J genes are TRBV29-1 and TRBJ2-7, with a weak D call TRBD1 (6 bases). Germline V gives CDR1 SQVTM, CDR2 ANQGSEA. V was shortened by 7 bases and J by 5 bases, with 12 bases between the two germline ends. The CDR3 is 11 residues long. For the CDR3, the DNA is TGCAGCGGTACAGGGATCAACGAGCAGTACTTC. Protein sequence: CSGTGINEQYF.

The V call is TRBV10-3, the J call TRBJ2-5; 10 nucleotides match TRBD1. J lost 0 bases, V lost 10 bases, and 17 bases had no gene match. This CDR3 has 18 amino acids. Germline V CDR1 and CDR2: ENHRY, SYGVKD. The CDR3 nucleotides are TGTGCCACCCCGCTCCTTGACAGGGGGCCGGGGGACCAAGAGACCCAGTACTTC. This codes for CATPLLDRGPGDQETQYF.

The rearrangement uses TRBV19 and TRBJ2-7; 12 bases agree with TRBD2. The junction had 8 bases not matched to a gene; V was cut back by 4 bases and J by 7 bases. Germline V gene data show CDR1 as LNHDA and CDR2 as SQIVND (reference sequence). The CDR3 loop spans 15 amino acids. In DNA form, the CDR3 reads TGTGCCAGTAGTACCCCTAGCGGGGGGGCGAGGGAGCAGTACTTC. Amino acids: CASSTPSGGAREQYF.

In this sample, this clone turned up a few times. The rearrangement links TRBV11-2 to TRBJ1-4; tentative D call: TRBD1 (5 bases). V was shortened by 0 bases and J by 5 bases, with 10 bases between the two germline ends. Germline CDR1 SGHAT, CDR2 FQNNGV. The length of the CDR3 is 15 residues. In nucleotides, the CDR3 is TGTGCCAGCAGCTTAGAGTCTTGGGGGAATGAAAAACTGTTTTTT. Protein: CASSLESWGNEKLFF.

This chain links TRBV7-9 with TRBJ2-3; D is uncertain. The CDR3 is made up of 11 amino acids. The germline V gene has CDR1 SEHNR and CDR2 FQNEAQ (reference sequence). With 5 bases removed from V and 8 bases from J, the gap between germline ends came to 8 bases. Here the CDR3 reads CASSPSFTQYF. CDR3 bases: TGTGCCAGCAGCCCGAGTTTTACGCAGTATTTT.

This CDR3 is CARRNWDSKTTQETQYF. CDR3 DNA sequence: TGTGCTAGAAGAAACTGGGACAGCAAAACCACCCAAGAGACCCAGTACTTC. This chain connects TRBV12-5 to TRBJ2-5, with 7 positions matching TRBD1. Germline V CDR1 and CDR2: LGHNT, FRNRAP. CDR3 length: 17 residues. V was clipped by 9 bases and J by 1 base; unmatched bases: 17.

The rearrangement links TRBV14 to TRBJ2-7; D is ambiguous. There are 14 residues in the CDR3. V gave up 3 bases and J gave up 0 bases, with 9 bases separating them. Germline assignment: CDR1 SGHDN and CDR2 FVKESK. The CDR3 is CASSHRPSSYEQYF. In nucleotides, the CDR3 is TGTGCCAGCAGCCACAGGCCGTCCTCCTACGAGCAGTACTTC.

The chain uses TRBV29-1 and TRBJ1-4; D is possibly TRBD1 (6 bases). This CDR3 spans 16 amino acids. From germline, CDR1 is SQVTM and CDR2 ANQGSEA. V was clipped by 4 bases and J by 0 bases, with 15 bases between them. The DNA for the CDR3 is TGCAGCGTTGCCGTACAGGGCCTAGCAACTAATGAAAAACTGTTTTTT. Encoded protein: CSVAVQGLATNEKLFF.

The genes are TRBV3-1 (or the pseudogene TRBV3-2) and TRBJ2-4; D not resolved. V lost 1 base and J lost 1, with 2 bases in between. This CDR3 contains 13 residues. Germline lookup yields CDR1 LGHDT and CDR2 YNNKEL (reference sequence). The CDR3 sequence is CASSQGAKNIQYF. In DNA, the CDR3 is TGTGCCAGCAGCCAAGGGGCCAAAAACATTCAGTACTTC.

This clone has only one observation. The chain combines TRBV19 with TRBJ2-7; no clear D gene. The germline V and J ends were trimmed by 2 bases and 3 bases, with 20 bases remaining between them. Per the germline V gene, CDR1 is LNHDA and CDR2 is SQIVND (reference sequence). The CDR3 is 17 residues long. The CDR3 protein is CASSIFSSDGRSYEQYF. The CDR3 region has the DNA TGTGCCAGTAGTATATTTTCGTCGGACGGGCGAAGCTACGAGCAGTACTTC.

V gene TRBV7-2 combines with J gene TRBJ2-4, with D tentatively TRBD1 or TRBD2 (5 bases each). Trimming removed 5 bases from V and 3 bases from J, with 17 bases in between. This CDR3 comprises 16 residues. Germline-derived CDR1 and CDR2 are SGHTA and FQGNSA. This CDR3 reads CASSIRDRHGKNIQYF. Written as DNA, the CDR3 is TGTGCCAGCAGCATCCGGGACCGACACGGCAAAAACATTCAGTACTTC. The whole variable domain, filled in from reference TRBV7-2 and TRBJ2-4, reads GAGVSQSPSNKVTEKGKDVELRCDPISGHTALYWYRQSLGQGLEFLIYFQGNSAPDKSGLPSDRFSAERTGGSVSTLTIQRTQQEDSAVYLCASSIRDRHGKNIQYFGAGTRLSVL.

This clone has only a few counts. The chain has TRBV9 and TRBJ2-7, with 7 nucleotides matching TRBD2. The CDR3 is made up of 16 amino acids. V lost 3 bases, J lost 3 bases, and 12 bases stayed unmatched. Germline V CDR1 and CDR2: SGDLS, YYNGEE. The CDR3 DNA is TGTGCCAGCAGCGCCGGGAGCGGGGTCTTCGACTACGAGCAGTACTTC. Protein: CASSAGSGVFDYEQYF.

The J gene is TRBJ1-1, the V gene TRBV7-3; D remains ambiguous. The germline V gene encodes CDR1 SGHTA and CDR2 FQGTGA. Trimming left V 2 bases short and J 1 base short, with 5 bases between. The CDR3 is made up of 13 amino acids. CDR3 in DNA: TGTGCCAGCAGCTTATGGTGGAACACTGAAGCTTTCTTT. It encodes CASSLWWNTEAFF.

This chain connects TRBV9 to TRBJ2-3; no clear D. CDR1 SGDLS and CDR2 YYNGEE come from the germline V gene. This CDR3 region has 13 residues. Trimming left V 0 bases short and J 0 bases short, with 2 bases between. DNA for the CDR3: TGTGCCAGCAGCGTAGGGAGCACAGATACGCAGTATTTT. It translates to CASSVGSTDTQYF.

The chain is built from TRBV28 and TRBJ1-3, with D possibly TRBD1 on 5 matching bases. Per germline, CDR1 MDHEN and CDR2 SYDVKM. V lost 2 bases to trimming and J lost 0 bases, with 14 bases between them. This CDR3 region has 17 residues. The CDR3 is CASSLIQGSTSGNTIYF. The CDR3 DNA sequence: TGTGCCAGCAGTTTAATCCAGGGATCTACCTCTGGAAACACCATATATTTT.

The J gene is TRBJ1-6, the V gene TRBV6-5; tentative D call: TRBD1 (6 bases). In germline, CDR1 is MNHEY, CDR2 SVGAGI. There are 14 residues in the CDR3. Trimming left V 6 bases short and J 7 bases short, with 13 bases between. DNA for the CDR3: TGTGCCAGCAGGGGACATAGCCCCAATTCACCCCTCCACTTT. Amino acid sequence: CASRGHSPNSPLHF.

The chain uses TRBV7-6 and TRBJ2-1, with no clear D. Trimming pared 2 bases from V and 5 bases from J, leaving 10 bases between. CDR3 length: 14 residues. From germline, CDR1 is SGHVS and CDR2 FNYEAQ. In DNA form, the CDR3 reads TGTGCCAGCAGCTTACAGGACCGAAACAATGAGCAGTTCTTC. Translated: CASSLQDRNNEQFF.

This chain uses TRBV18 with TRBJ1-5; D gene ambiguous. The CDR3 is 15 amino acids. The germline V gene encodes CDR1 KGHSH and CDR2 LQKENI. The V and J ends lost 4 bases and 1 base respectively, with 11 bases between them. In nucleotides, the CDR3 is TGTGCCAGCTCACAGATTTCGGACAGCAATCAGCCCCAGCATTTT. Protein sequence: CASSQISDSNQPQHF.

The chain carries TRBV5-6 and TRBJ2-7, with D perhaps TRBD2 (7 bases). The CDR3 loop spans 13 amino acids. Germline V gives CDR1 SGHDT, CDR2 YYEEEE. The V end lost 0 bases, the J end lost 7 bases, and 11 bases lay between the germline ends. CDR3 DNA sequence: TGTGCCAGCAGCTTGGAGGGGGGAGGGGAGCAGTACTTC. As protein: CASSLEGGGEQYF.

The rearrangement joins TRBV5-6 to TRBJ2-1; D uncertain. The V and J ends lost 2 bases and 5 bases respectively, with 5 bases between them. Germline CDR1 and CDR2: SGHDT and YYEEEE. The CDR3 runs to 12 residues. The CDR3 here is CASSFLNNEQFF. Written as DNA, the CDR3 is TGTGCCAGCAGCTTCCTCAACAATGAGCAGTTCTTC.

The rearrangement uses TRBV10-3 and TRBJ1-1; TRBD1 is a possible D gene (5 bases). This CDR3 is 15 amino acids long. Germline V gene sequence: CDR1 ENHRY, CDR2 SYGVKD. The V end lost 1 base, the J end lost 0 bases, and 9 bases lay between the germline ends. CDR3 region: CAISEWGGMNTEAFF. The CDR3 DNA is TGTGCCATCAGTGAGTGGGGGGGTATGAACACTGAAGCTTTCTTT.

This rearrangement joins TRBV7-2 to TRBJ2-6, with 7 bases identical to TRBD1. The ends lost 5 bases at V and 0 bases at J; junction bases unmatched: 13. The CDR3 is made up of 19 amino acids. The V gene's germline CDR1 is SGHTA and CDR2 FQGNSA. Here the CDR3 reads CASSPRRTGASSGANVLTF. Here the CDR3 DNA reads TGTGCCAGCAGCCCACGTCGGACAGGTGCTAGCTCTGGGGCCAACGTCCTGACTTTC.

The chain employs TRBV5-5 and TRBJ1-5; possible D gene TRBD1, 5 bases. The germline V and J ends were trimmed by 0 bases and 5 bases, with 9 bases remaining between them. Per germline, CDR1 SGHKS and CDR2 YYEKEE (reference sequence). This CDR3 has 14 residues. The CDR3 spells CASSLGGGYQPQHF. The CDR3 DNA is TGTGCCAGCAGCTTGGGCGGGGGGTATCAGCCCCAGCATTTT. The full variable domain, its missing parts supplied by reference TRBV5-5 and TRBJ1-5, is DAGVTQSPTHLIKTRGQQVTLRCSPISGHKSVSWYQQVLGQGPQFIFQYYEKEERGRGNFPDRFSARQFPNYSSELNVNALLLGDSALYLCASSLGGGYQPQHFGDGTRLSIL.

V gene TRBV7-8 combines with J gene TRBJ1-3; D is ambiguous. The CDR3 runs to 13 residues. V lost 8 bases and J lost 1, with 9 bases in between. Germline CDR1 is SGHVS and CDR2 is FQNEAQ. CDR3: CASHGISGNTIYF. The CDR3 bases are TGTGCCAGCCATGGGATTTCTGGAAACACCATATATTTT.

The genes are TRBV27 and TRBJ1-6; D perhaps matches TRBD1 (6 bases). Germline lookup yields CDR1 MNHEY and CDR2 SMNVEV (reference sequence). Trimming stripped 0 bases from V and 0 bases from J, with 12 bases between. The CDR3 totals 18 residues. This CDR3 is CASSLSTQGSSYNSPLHF. The CDR3 DNA is TGTGCCAGCAGTTTATCGACACAGGGTAGCTCCTATAATTCACCCCTCCACTTT.

On this clone itself: The junction and the germline gene differ at one end; a read error may be behind it. The CDR3 spells CSVEVAQAGTF. CDR3 sequence (DNA): TGCAGCGTTGAAGTCGCACAAGCGGGAACTTTC. The J gene is TRBJ1-2, the V gene TRBV29-1; no reliable D call. CDR3 length: 11 residues. Germline V lookup: CDR1 SQVTM, CDR2 ANQGSEA.

The chain employs TRBV10-3 and TRBJ1-4, with 8 bases matching TRBD1. After removal of 0 bases from V and 0 bases from J, the junction contained 9 bases not matched to a gene. Germline CDR1 reads ENHRY; CDR2 reads SYGVKD. The CDR3 runs to 19 residues. CDR3 bases: TGTGCCATCAGTGAGTCGATGGCAGGGGGCAGAGCAACTAATGAAAAACTGTTTTTT. It yields the protein CAISESMAGGRATNEKLFF.

The chain uses TRBV9 and TRBJ2-5; maybe TRBD2 (6 bases). The CDR3 is made up of 14 amino acids. Germline V gene sequence: CDR1 SGDLS, CDR2 YYNGEE. V lost 4 bases and J 5 bases, leaving 15 bases between the germline ends. CDR3 loop: CASSSGLIMETQYF. In DNA form, the CDR3 reads TGTGCCAGCAGCTCAGGACTAATTATGGAGACCCAGTACTTC.

The V gene is TRBV3-1 (or the pseudogene TRBV3-2), the J gene TRBJ2-1; D possibly matches TRBD1 or TRBD2 (7 bases each). The CDR3 runs 12 residues. V was cut by 4 bases and J by 15 bases, with 16 bases left in between. Germline V gene data show CDR1 as LGHDT and CDR2 as YNNKEL (reference sequence). CDR3 in amino acids: CASSLSGGVGFF. The CDR3, as DNA: TGTGCCAGCAGCCTCTCAGGGGGGGTTGGGTTCTTC.

V and J are TRBV9 and TRBJ2-2, with 10 bases lining up with TRBD1. This CDR3 region has 17 residues. CDR1 is SGDLS, CDR2 YYNGEE, per germline. The trim removed 1 base at V and 7 bases at J, leaving 10 bases unmatched. The CDR3 loop is CASSVSDRGRGGGELFF. Here the CDR3 DNA reads TGTGCCAGCAGCGTATCCGACAGGGGGCGCGGGGGCGGGGAGCTGTTTTTT.